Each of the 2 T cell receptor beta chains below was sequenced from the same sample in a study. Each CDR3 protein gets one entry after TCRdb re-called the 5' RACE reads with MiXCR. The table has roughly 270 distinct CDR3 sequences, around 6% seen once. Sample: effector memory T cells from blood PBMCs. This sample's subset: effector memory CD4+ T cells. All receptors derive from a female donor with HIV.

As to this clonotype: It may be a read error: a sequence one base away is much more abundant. CDR3 sequence: CASSVTGTSGQFF. The CDR3 nucleotides read TGTGCCAGCAGCGTAACCGGGACTAGCGGACAGTTCTTC. The V call is TRBV11-3, the J call TRBJ2-1; 11 bases line up with TRBD2. This CDR3 spans 13 amino acids. Germline CDR1 reads SGHNT; CDR2 reads YENEEA. J lost 13 bases, V lost 5 bases, and 7 bases had no gene match.

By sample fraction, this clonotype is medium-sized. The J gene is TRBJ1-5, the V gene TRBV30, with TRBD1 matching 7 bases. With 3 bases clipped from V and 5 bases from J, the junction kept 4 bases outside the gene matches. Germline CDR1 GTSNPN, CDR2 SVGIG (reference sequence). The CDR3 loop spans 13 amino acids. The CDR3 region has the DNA TGTGCCTGGAGCGGCAGGGGGGATCAGCCCCAGCATTTT. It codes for CAWSGRGDQPQHF. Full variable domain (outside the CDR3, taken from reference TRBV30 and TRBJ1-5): SQTIHQWPATLVQPVGSPLSLECTVEGTSNPNLYWYRQAAGRGLQLLFYSVGIGQISSEVPQNLSASRPQDRQFILSSKKLLLSDSGFYLCAWSGRGDQPQHFGDGTRLSIL.